The clone carrying this T cell receptor beta chain was observed a few times. Trimming stripped 4 bases from V and 2 bases from J, with 15 bases between. The CDR3 sequence is 15 residues long. Germline CDR1 reads SGHVS; CDR2 reads FNYEAQ. These data come from a study of control samples from healthy donors and cancer patients. Method: immunoSEQ multiplex PCR; TCRdb's copy keeps in-frame clones and lacks some. The sample holds about 63,000 clones, about 89% seen once. The source material was PBMCs. This receptor was obtained from a woman aged 55-70 years with lung cancer. This rearrangement joins TRBV7-6 to TRBJ2-7; a weak D match, TRBD2 (6 bases). CDR3 coding DNA: TGTGCCAGCAGCTCCAATCCAGGGAGGCCCTACGAGCAGTACTTC. It translates to CASSSNPGRPYEQYF.